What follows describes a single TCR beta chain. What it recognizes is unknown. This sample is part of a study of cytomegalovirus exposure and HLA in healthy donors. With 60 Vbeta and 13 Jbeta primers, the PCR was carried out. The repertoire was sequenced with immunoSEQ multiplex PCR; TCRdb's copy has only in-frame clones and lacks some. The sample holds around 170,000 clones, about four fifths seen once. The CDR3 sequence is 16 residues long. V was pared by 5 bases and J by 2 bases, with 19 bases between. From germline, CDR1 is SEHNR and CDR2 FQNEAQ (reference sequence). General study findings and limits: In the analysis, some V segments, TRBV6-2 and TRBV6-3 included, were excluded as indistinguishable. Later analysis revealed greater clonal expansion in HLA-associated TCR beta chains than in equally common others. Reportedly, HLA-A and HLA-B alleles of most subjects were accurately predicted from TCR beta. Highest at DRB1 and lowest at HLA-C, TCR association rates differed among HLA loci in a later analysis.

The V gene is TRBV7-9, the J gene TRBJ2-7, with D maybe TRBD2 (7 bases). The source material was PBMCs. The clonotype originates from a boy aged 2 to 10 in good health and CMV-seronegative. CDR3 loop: CASSPPIAGATYEQYF. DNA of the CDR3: TGTGCCAGCAGCCCCCCTATTGCGGGGGCCACCTACGAGCAGTACTTC.